The source of this TCR beta chain is a study of blood T cell repertoires in COVID-19. Overall study: Researchers got acute and convalescent COVID-19 samples from the United States, Italy and Spain. Sample material is recorded as cDNA or gDNA derived from T cells, B-cell-depleted T cells, or PBMCs.

This clone appeared many times. The CDR3 has 13 amino acids. Germline CDR1 reads MNHEY; CDR2 reads SVGAGI. Deletions cut 5 bases from V and 2 bases from J, with 10 bases between. In the original workflow: It was from reference gene primer amplification that nucleated cell counts were estimated. The data were produced by immunoSEQ multiplex PCR, yet TCRdb's version contains in-frame clones alone and is incomplete. D and trimming were read from the DNA, whereas the V and J calls and clone size are those reported in that table. The sample includes about 36,000 clones, around 80% of them seen just once. The chain has TRBV6-5 and TRBJ2-7; possibly TRBD1 for D (6 bases). Sequences were obtained from peripheral blood. The clonotype originates from a man in his fifties or sixties with acute or convalescent COVID-19. The CDR3 loop is CASSQQGAYEQYF. CDR3 sequence (DNA): TGTGCCAGCAGTCAACAGGGAGCCTACGAGCAGTACTTC.